This section outlines one TCR beta chain sequence together with its context. Its antigen has not been determined. No clone much larger than this one lies a single base away; base qualities are absent. For sequencing of the TCRbeta CDR3 region, genomic DNA was extracted from the sorted cells. TCRbeta CDR3 regions were sequenced using the immunoSEQ Assay. What TCRdb holds here is the immuneACCESS table cut down to in-frame rearrangements. Part of the clones is not present; checked against another copy, under half of the missing clones reflect an unresolved V gene, and the others are unexplained. The sample table shows some 80,000 clones, and over 75% are seen once. The top ten constitute more than 0.3% of the sample. Patients with a history of autoimmune disease or receiving systemic immunosuppression were excluded from the trial. Peripheral blood for TCR sequencing was drawn from every dose cohort at baseline, at cycle 4 day 1 and at cycle 7 day 1. Samples came from an open-label, multicenter, first-in-human phase I dose-escalation trial of ivuxolimab. Adults with locally advanced or metastatic melanoma, renal cell carcinoma, hepatocellular carcinoma or head and neck squamous cell carcinoma were enrolled in the trial. Before TCR sequencing, CD4+ T cells and CD8+ T cells from peripheral blood were sorted into separate populations.

This entry comes from a study of OX40 agonist ivuxolimab in advanced cancers. In terms of the full investigation: Ivuxolimab, which targeted the costimulatory receptor OX40 (CD134), was an agonistic, fully human IgG2 monoclonal antibody. Partial responses occurred in three dose-escalation patients: two with cutaneous melanoma and one with hepatocellular carcinoma. The point of sequencing TCRbeta in the periphery was to test whether ivuxolimab changed TCR sequence diversity and drove clonal T-cell expansion. The paper describes the monotherapy dose-escalation part (N of about 57 patients) of the phase I trial of ivuxolimab. Intravenous ivuxolimab was administered to patients every 2 weeks at six dose levels: 0.01, 0.1, 0.3, 1.5, 3 and 10 mg/kg. Of the 52 patients in dose escalation, 19 had hepatocellular carcinoma, around 15 had melanoma, 9 had renal cell carcinoma and 9 had head and neck cancer. In the dose-escalation cohort, approximately 83% of patients were male, and the mean age was roughly 60 years with a range of roughly 23 to 79. Prior anti-PD-1, anti-PD-L1 or anti-CTLA-4 therapy was permitted, and 35% to 40% of dose-escalation patients had received checkpoint inhibitors. General conclusions and limits of the study: Low levels of normalized T-cell clonal expansion were also seen in some patients who did not respond. At doses of 0.1 to 3.0 mg/kg, clonal expansion of both CD4+ and CD8+ T cells in blood was seen between baseline and week 6. Which antigens the clonally expanded peripheral T cells were specific for was not determined. After ivuxolimab, expanded clones were on average more numerous among CD8+ T cells than among CD4+ T cells. In the 0.1-3.0 mg/kg groups, partial responders were among the patients with the lowest normalized peripheral clonal expansion, particularly in CD8+ T cells.

At the junction V is shortened by 2 bases and J by 10 bases, with 12 bases in between. CDR1 MNHEY and CDR2 SMNVEV were looked up in the germline V gene (reference sequence). Counted from cysteine to phenylalanine, this CDR3 has 13 amino acids. Just the 39-base CDR3 DNA is kept, in frame starting at base 1. The sequence was obtained from an adult with an advanced solid tumor such as melanoma, head and neck, liver or kidney cancer. Sequenced material: CD4+ or CD8+ T cells sorted from blood, taken in a trial of the OX40 agonist ivuxolimab. The rearranged segments are TRBV27 and TRBJ1-3; confidence is insufficient to name the D gene. CDR3 sequence: CASSLSMGGTIYF. The nucleotide sequence is TGTGCCAGCAGTTTAAGTATGGGAGGGACCATATATTTT.